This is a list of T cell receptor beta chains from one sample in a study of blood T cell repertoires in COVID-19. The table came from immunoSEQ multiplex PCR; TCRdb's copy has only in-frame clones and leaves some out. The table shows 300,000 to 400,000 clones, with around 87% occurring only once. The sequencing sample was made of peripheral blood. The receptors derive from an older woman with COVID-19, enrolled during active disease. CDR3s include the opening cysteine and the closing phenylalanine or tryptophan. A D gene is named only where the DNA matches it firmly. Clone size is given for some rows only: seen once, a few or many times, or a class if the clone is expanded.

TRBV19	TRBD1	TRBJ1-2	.	TGTGCCTCTTGGACAGGGGGATTCATTAACTATGGCTACACCTTC	CASWTGGFINYGYTF
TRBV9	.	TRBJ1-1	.	TGTGCCAGCAGCGTAATCCAGGGGACTGAAGCTTTCTTT	CASSVIQGTEAFF
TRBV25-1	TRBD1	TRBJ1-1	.	TGTGCCAGCAGTGCCCAGGGGACAGGCCAGAACACTGAAGCTTTCTTT	CASSAQGTGQNTEAFF
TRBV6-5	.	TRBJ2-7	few	TGTGCCAGCAGATTCGGACAGTCCTACGAGCAGTACTTC	CASRFGQSYEQYF
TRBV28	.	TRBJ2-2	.	TGTGCCAGCACCTTTTATTCAGGGTTATTCCAAAAGGGCGGGGTTACGAACACCGGGGAGCTGTTTTTT	CASTFYSGLFQKGGVTNTGELFF
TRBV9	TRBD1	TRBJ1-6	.	TGTGCCAGCAGCGGTCTGACAGGGGGCTCACCCCTCCACTTT	CASSGLTGGSPLHF
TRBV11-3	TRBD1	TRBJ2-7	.	TGTGCCAGCAGCCAGGGGGCAGACGAGCAGTACTTC	CASSQGADEQYF
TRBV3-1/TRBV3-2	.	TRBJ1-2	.	TGTGCCAGCAGCCGCGGAAATCCTTCCAATATTTATGGCTACACCTTC	CASSRGNPSNIYGYTF
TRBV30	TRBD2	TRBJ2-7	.	TGTGCCTGGGAGACTGGGACTAGCGGGGGGGGCAGCTCCTACGAGCAGTACTTC	CAWETGTSGGGSSYEQYF
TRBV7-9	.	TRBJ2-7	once	TGTGCCAGCAGCTTAGAGTCCCAGGGAAAGTACGAGCAGTACTTC	CASSLESQGKYEQYF
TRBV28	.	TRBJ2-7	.	TGTGCCAGCAGTTTATATTCAGGGTTAGCCTACGAGCAGTACTTC	CASSLYSGLAYEQYF
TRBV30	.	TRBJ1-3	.	TGTGCCTGGGCCTGGCGGCCCTCTGGAAACACCATATATTTT	CAWAWRPSGNTIYF
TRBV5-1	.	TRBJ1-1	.	TGCGCCAGCAGCCCCCTTAAGAACACTGAAGCTTTCTTT	CASSPLKNTEAFF